This TCR beta chain was observed in a study of T cell changes during pregnancy in multiple sclerosis. This clone was found a few times. Only in-frame clones appear in the TCRdb table, and some are missing; sequencing was by immunoSEQ multiplex PCR. Counted here are 70,000 to 75,000 clones, more than 90% occurring once; the ten biggest clones make up about 2%. Germline CDR1 MNHNS, CDR2 SASEGT. V lost 7 bases to trimming and J lost 7 bases, with 8 bases between them. The CDR3 covers 11 residues. The chain carries TRBV6-1 and TRBJ1-5; D unclear. The sequence derives from a female donor with multiple sclerosis, enrolled in a pregnancy study. Sequenced here: peripheral blood, sampled in the second trimester of pregnancy. The CDR3 here is CASNDYQPQHF. DNA for the CDR3: TGTGCCAGCAATGACTACCAGCCCCAGCATTTT.